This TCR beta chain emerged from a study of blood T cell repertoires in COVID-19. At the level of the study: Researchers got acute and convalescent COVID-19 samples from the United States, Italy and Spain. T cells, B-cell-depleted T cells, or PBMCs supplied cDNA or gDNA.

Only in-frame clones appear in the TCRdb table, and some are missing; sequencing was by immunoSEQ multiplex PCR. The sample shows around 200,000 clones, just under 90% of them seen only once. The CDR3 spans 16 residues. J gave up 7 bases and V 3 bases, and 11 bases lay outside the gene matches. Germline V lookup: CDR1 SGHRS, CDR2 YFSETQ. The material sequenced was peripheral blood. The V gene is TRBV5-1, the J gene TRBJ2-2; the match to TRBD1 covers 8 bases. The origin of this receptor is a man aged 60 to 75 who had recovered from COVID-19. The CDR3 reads CASSSGTGDFGGELFF. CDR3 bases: TGCGCCAGCAGCTCTGGGACAGGCGATTTCGGCGGGGAGCTGTTTTTT.